This T cell receptor beta chain was documented in a study of blood T cell repertoires in COVID-19. Whole-study context: The analysed material was cDNA or gDNA that came from T cells, B-cell-depleted T cells, or PBMCs.

Sequenced by immunoSEQ multiplex PCR; TCRdb stores in-frame clones only, minus some. The data show about 69,000 clones, about four fifths seen once. Material: peripheral blood. This clonotype originated in a human donor in a cohort sampled during active COVID-19.

CDR3 DNA: TGTGCCAGCAGCAAAGATGGGAGCGGACAGTCCCTTTCTGGGGCCAACGTCCTGACTTTC. It is translated as CASSKDGSGQSLSGANVLTF. The gene calls are TRBV21-1 and TRBJ2-6; the tabulated D call, TRBD1, remains unverified against the DNA. TRBV21-1 is classified as a pseudogene. This CDR3 spans 20 amino acids.